This TCR beta chain was identified during a study of T cells in tuberculosis. After thawing and overnight rest, PBMC were stained with GMM-loaded CD1B tetramer, viability dye and anti-CD3 for sorting. The CD1B tetramers carried C32 glucose monomycolate purified from Rhodococcus equi. PBMC for tetramer sorting were first depleted of CD14-expressing monocytes. Assay: immunoSEQ multiplex PCR; the TCRdb copy retains only in-frame clones and omits some. The table has approximately 59,000 clones, approximately 91% seen once. The length of the CDR3 is 15 residues. The V gene's germline CDR1 is MNHNY and CDR2 SVGAGI (reference sequence). Trimming at V came to 10 bases and at J to 8 bases, leaving 10 bases not matched to a gene.

The source of this sequence is an adult woman with latent tuberculosis. Sequencing used CD1b-GMM tetramer-negative cells sorted from PBMCs. The chain is built from TRBV6-6 and TRBJ2-1; 14 bases map to TRBD2. The DNA of the CDR3 is TGTGCCACCCTCGAGGGGACTAGCGGGGGTGATGAGCAGTTCTTC. It specifies CATLEGTSGGDEQFF.